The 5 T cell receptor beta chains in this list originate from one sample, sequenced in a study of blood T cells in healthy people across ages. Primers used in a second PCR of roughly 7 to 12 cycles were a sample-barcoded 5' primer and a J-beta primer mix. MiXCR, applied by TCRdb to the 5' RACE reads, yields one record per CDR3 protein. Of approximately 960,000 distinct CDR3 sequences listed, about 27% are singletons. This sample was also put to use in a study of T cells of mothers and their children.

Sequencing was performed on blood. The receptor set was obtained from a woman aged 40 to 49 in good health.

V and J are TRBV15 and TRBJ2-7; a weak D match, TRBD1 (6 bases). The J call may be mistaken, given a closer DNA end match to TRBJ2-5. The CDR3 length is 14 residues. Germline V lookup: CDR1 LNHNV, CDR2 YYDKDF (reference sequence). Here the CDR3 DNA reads TGTGCCACCAGCAGAGGAGGGGGTTCCGAGACCCAGTACTTC. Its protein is CATSRGGGSETQYF.

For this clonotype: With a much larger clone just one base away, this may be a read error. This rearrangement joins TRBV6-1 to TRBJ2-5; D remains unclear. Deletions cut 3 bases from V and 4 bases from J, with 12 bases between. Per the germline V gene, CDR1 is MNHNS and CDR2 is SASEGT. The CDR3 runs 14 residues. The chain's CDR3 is CASSDLSRLETQYF. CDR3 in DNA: TGTGCCAGCAGTGATCTCAGTCGTCTAGAGACCCAGTACTTC.

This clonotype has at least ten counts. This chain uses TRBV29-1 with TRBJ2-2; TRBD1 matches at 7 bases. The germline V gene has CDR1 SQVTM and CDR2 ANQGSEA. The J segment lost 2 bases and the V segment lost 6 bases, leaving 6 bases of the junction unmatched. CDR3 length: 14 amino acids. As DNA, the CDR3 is TGCAGCGTCGGCGACAGGGTAAACACCGGGGAGCTGTTTTTT. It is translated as CSVGDRVNTGELFF.

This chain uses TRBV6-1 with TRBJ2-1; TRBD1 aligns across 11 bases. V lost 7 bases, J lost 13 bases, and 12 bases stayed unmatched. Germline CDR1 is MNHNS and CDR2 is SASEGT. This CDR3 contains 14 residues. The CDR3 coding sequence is TGTGCCAGCAAATGGACAGGGGGCAGTGAGACCCAGTTCTTC. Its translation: CASKWTGGSETQFF.

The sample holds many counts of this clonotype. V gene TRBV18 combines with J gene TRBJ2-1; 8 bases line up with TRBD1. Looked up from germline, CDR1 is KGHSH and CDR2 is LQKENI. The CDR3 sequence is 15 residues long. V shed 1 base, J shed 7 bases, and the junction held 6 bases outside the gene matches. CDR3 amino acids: CASSPRQGARNEQFF. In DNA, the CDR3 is TGTGCCAGCTCACCACGGCAGGGGGCGCGGAATGAGCAGTTCTTC.